This T cell receptor (beta chain) was retrieved from a study of cytomegalovirus exposure and HLA in healthy donors. Study-wide points: In most subjects, TCR beta sequences reportedly gave accurate predictions of HLA-A and HLA-B alleles. What a later analysis showed was that several of the most significant clusters appeared linked to common viral pathogens. The authors considered a cluster of highly shared sequence variants likely to be a sequencing artifact.

PCR used 60 Vbeta primers and 13 Jbeta primers. Generated by immunoSEQ multiplex PCR, the TCRdb table keeps only in-frame clones and is missing some. Here the sample spans about 140,000 clones, over 75% being singletons. The sample holds many counts of this clone. The antigen is undetermined. This sequence was found in a woman in her 50s in good health and CMV-seropositive. Sample: PBMCs.

This CDR3 reads CASSEGDRAPGEAFF. The DNA of the CDR3 is TGTGCCAGCAGTGAAGGGGACAGGGCCCCCGGTGAAGCTTTCTTT. V usage is TRBV2 and J usage is TRBJ1-1; 9 bases align to TRBD1. The germline CDR1 and CDR2 sequences are SNHLY and FYNNEI. V dropped 1 base and J dropped 7; count of bases not matched to a gene: 7. The CDR3 sequence is 15 residues long.